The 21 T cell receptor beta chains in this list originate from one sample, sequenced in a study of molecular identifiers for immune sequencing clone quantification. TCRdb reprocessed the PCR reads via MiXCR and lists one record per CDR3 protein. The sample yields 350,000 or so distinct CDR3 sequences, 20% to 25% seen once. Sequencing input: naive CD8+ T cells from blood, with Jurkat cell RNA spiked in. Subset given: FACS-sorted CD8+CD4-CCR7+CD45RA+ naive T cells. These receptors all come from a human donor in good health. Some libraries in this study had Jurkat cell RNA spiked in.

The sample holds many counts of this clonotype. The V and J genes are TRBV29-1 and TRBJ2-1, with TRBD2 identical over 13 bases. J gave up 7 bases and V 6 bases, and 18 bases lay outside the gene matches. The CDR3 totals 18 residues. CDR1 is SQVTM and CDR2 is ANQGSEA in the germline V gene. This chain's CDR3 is CSVGPGTSGRAGSNEQFF. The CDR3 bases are TGCAGCGTAGGCCCGGGAACTAGCGGGAGGGCAGGGAGTAATGAGCAGTTCTTC.

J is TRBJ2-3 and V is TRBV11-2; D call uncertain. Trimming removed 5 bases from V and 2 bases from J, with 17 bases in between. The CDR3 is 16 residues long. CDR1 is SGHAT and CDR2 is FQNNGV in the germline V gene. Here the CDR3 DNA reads TGTGCCAGCAGCCCCGGTAGGGTGGTCTTCACAGATACGCAGTATTTT. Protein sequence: CASSPGRVVFTDTQYF. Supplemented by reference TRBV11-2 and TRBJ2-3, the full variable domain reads EAGVAQSPRYKIIEKRQSVAFWCNPISGHATLYWYQQILGQGPKLLIQFQNNGVVDDSQLPKDRFSAERLKGVDSTLKIQPAKLEDSAVYLCASSPGRVVFTDTQYFGPGTRLTVL.

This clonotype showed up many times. The DNA of the CDR3 is TGTGCCAGCAGCTTCAACGCGGAGGGTACAGATACGCAGTATTTT. It translates to CASSFNAEGTDTQYF. This chain connects TRBV7-6 to TRBJ2-3; D perhaps matches TRBD2 (6 bases). CDR1 and CDR2 (germline): SGHVS, FNYEAQ. This CDR3 contains 15 residues. With 3 bases removed from V and 3 bases from J, the gap between germline ends came to 13 bases.

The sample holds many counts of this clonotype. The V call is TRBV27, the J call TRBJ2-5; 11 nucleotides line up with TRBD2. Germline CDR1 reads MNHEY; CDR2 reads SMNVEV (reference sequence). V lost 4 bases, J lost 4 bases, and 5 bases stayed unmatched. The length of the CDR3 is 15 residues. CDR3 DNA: TGTGCCAGCAGTTCTTCAACTAGCGGGGGAGAGACCCAGTACTTC. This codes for CASSSSTSGGETQYF.

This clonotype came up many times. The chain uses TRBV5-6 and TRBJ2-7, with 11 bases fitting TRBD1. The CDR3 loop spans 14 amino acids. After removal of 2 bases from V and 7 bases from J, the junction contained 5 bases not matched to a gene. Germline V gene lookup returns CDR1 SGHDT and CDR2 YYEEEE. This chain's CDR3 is CASSFGQGAREQYF. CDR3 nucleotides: TGTGCCAGCAGCTTCGGACAGGGGGCCCGTGAGCAGTACTTC.

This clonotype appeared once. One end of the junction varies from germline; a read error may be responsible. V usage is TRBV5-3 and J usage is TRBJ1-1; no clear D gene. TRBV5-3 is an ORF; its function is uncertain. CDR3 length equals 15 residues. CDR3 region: CASSLEGPMNTEAFF. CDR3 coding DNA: TGTGCCAGCAGCTTGGAAGGACCAATGAACACTGAAGCTTTCTTT.

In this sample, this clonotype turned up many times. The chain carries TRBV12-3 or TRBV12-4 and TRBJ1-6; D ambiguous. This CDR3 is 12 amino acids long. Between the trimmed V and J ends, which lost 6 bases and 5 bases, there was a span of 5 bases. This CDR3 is CASSRDNSPLHF. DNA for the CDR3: TGTGCCAGCAGCCGGGATAATTCACCCCTCCACTTT.

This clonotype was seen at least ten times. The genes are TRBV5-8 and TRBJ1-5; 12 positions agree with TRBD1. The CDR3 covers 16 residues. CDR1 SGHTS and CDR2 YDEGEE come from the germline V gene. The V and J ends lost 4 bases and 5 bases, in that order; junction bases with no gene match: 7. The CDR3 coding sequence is TGTGCCAGCAGCACCGGGACAGGGGGCGGGGATCAGCCCCAGCATTTT. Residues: CASSTGTGGGDQPQHF.

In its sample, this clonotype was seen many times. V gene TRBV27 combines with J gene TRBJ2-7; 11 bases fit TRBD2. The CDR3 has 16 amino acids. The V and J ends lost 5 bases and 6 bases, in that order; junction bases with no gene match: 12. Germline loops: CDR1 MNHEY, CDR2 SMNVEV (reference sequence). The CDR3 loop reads CASSPTPSGRPLEQYF. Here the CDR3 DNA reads TGTGCCAGCAGTCCGACACCTAGCGGGAGGCCCCTCGAGCAGTACTTC.

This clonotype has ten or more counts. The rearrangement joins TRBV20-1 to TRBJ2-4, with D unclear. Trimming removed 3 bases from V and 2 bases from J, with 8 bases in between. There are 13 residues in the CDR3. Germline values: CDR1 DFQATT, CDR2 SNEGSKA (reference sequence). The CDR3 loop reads CSASWPSKNIQYF. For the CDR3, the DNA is TGCAGTGCTAGCTGGCCCTCCAAAAACATTCAGTACTTC.

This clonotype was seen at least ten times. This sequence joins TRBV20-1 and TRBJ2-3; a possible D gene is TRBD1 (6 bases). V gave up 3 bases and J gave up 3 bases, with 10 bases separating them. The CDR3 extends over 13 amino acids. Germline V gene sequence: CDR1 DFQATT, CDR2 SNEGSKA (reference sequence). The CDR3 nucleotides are TGCAGTGCTAGGTTAGGGGGTACAGATACGCAGTATTTT. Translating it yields CSARLGGTDTQYF.

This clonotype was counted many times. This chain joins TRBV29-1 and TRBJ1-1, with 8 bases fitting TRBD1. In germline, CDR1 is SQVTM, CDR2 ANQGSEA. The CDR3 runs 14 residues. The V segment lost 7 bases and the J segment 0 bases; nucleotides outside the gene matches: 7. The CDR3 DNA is TGCAGCGCAAGGCAGGGGGCGATGAACACTGAAGCTTTCTTT. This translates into CSARQGAMNTEAFF.

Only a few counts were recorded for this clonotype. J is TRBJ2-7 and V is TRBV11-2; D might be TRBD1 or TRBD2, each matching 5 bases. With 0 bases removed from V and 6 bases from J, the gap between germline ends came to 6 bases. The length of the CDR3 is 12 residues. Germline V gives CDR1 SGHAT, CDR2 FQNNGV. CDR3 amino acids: CASSLDGGEQYF. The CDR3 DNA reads TGTGCCAGCAGCTTAGATGGGGGCGAGCAGTACTTC.

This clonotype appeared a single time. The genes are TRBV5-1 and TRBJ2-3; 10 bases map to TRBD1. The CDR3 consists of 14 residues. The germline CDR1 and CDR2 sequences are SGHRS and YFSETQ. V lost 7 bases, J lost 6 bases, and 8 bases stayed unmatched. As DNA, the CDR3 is TGCGCCAGCGGCCCGACAGGGGGCAGGGATACGCAGTATTTT. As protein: CASGPTGGRDTQYF.

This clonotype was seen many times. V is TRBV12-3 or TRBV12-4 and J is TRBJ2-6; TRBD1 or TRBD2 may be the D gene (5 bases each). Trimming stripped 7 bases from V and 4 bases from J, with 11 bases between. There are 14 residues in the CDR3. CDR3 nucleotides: TGTGCCAGCACCGACTGGGGGGGGGCCAACGTCCTGACTTTC. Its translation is CASTDWGGANVLTF.

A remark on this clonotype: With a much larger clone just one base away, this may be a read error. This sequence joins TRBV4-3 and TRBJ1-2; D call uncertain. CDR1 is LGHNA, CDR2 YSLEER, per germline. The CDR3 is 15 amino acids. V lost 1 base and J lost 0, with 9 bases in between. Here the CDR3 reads CASSQVEGTNYGYTF. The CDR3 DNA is TGCGCCAGCAGCCAAGTCGAAGGTACTAACTATGGCTACACCTTC.

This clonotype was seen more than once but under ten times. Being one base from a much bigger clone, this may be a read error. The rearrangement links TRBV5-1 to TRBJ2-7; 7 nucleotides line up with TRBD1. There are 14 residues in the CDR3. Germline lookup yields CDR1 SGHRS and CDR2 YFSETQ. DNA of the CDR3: TGCGCCAGCAGCGCCTGGGACAGCTCCCACGAGCAGTACTTC. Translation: CASSAWDSSHEQYF. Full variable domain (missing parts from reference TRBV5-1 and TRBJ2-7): KAGVTQTPRYLIKTRGQQVTLSCSPISGHRSVSWYQQTPGQGLQFLFEYFSETQRNKGNFPGRFSGRQFSNSRSEMNVSTLELGDSALYLCASSAWDSSHEQYFGPGTRLTVT.

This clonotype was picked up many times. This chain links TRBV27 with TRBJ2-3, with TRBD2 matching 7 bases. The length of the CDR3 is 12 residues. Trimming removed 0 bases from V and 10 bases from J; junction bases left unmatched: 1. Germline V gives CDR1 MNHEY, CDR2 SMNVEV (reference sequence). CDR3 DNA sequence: TGTGCCAGCAGTTTATCTAGCGGGCCGCAGTATTTT. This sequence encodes CASSLSSGPQYF.

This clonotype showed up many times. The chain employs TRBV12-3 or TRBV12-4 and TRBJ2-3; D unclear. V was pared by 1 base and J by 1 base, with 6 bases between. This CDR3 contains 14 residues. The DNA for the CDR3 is TGTGCCAGCAGTTTAGAGGGCCGCACAGATACGCAGTATTTT. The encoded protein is CASSLEGRTDTQYF.

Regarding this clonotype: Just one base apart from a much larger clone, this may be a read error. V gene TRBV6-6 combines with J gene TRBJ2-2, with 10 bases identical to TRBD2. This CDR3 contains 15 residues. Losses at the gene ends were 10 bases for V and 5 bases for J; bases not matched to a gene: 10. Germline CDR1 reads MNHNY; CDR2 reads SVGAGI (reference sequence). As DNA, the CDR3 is TGTGCCATTCTTCGGCTAGCGGGAGATACCGGGGAGCTGTTTTTT. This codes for CAILRLAGDTGELFF.

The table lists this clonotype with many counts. The CDR3 sequence: CASRAPGTGTGELFF. The CDR3 nucleotides are TGTGCCAGCCGGGCGCCGGGGACGGGCACCGGGGAGCTGTTTTTT. J is TRBJ2-2 and V is TRBV9, with D possibly being TRBD1 or TRBD2 (5 bases each). The CDR3 is 15 residues long. V was trimmed by 7 bases and J by 4 bases, leaving 17 bases between them. CDR1 and CDR2 (germline): SGDLS, YYNGEE.